The 28 T cell receptor beta chains given below trace back to one sample, sequenced in a study of T-cell reconstitution after alpha-beta-depleted transplantation in children. The library targeted TCRbeta and was prepared with unique molecular identifiers. Via MiXCR, TCRdb re-called the PCR reads, giving one row per CDR3 protein. The table has fewer than 400,000 distinct CDR3 sequences, around 21% seen once. The specimen comprised PBMCs from the stem cell graft donor, sampled from the stem cell graft. These receptors originate from a human donor who donated a stem cell graft to a child with acute myeloid leukemia.

The rearrangement uses TRBV7-8 and TRBJ2-1, with D tentatively TRBD2 (5 bases). The CDR3 runs 16 residues. Germline-derived CDR1 and CDR2 are SGHVS and FQNEAQ. Trimming pared 7 bases from V and 7 bases from J, leaving 23 bases between. The CDR3 loop reads CASTTPGIAFINEQFF. The CDR3 DNA sequence: TGTGCCAGCACAACCCCGGGAATAGCCTTTATTAATGAGCAGTTCTTC.

This clonotype has a handful of counts. The chain uses TRBV24-1 and TRBJ1-5; tentatively, D is TRBD1 (5 bases). CDR3 length: 14 residues. The ends were cut back, 10 bases at V and 2 bases at J, with 14 bases in the middle. Germline V gene sequence: CDR1 KGHDR, CDR2 SFDVKD. The CDR3 DNA reads as TGTGCCACGGGACCCACGGGGGGCAATCAGCCCCAGCATTTT. This encodes CATGPTGGNQPQHF.

This chain connects TRBV29-1 to TRBJ1-1; D not resolved. Looked up from germline, CDR1 is SQVTM and CDR2 is ANQGSEA. The CDR3 has 11 residues. V was clipped by 6 bases and J by 7 bases, with 12 bases between them. In nucleotides, the CDR3 is TGCAGCGTCGTAGAGTTAGTTGAAGCTTTCTTT. Amino acid sequence: CSVVELVEAFF.

This clonotype was seen at least ten times. This chain uses TRBV20-1 with TRBJ2-7; the D is unclear. The CDR3 is 14 residues long. CDR1 and CDR2 from the germline V gene are DFQATT and SNEGSKA (reference sequence). Trimming took 5 bases from V and 0 from J, leaving 14 bases between them. The CDR3 DNA sequence: TGCAGTGCTGGACGGGCCTCCAGCTCCTACGAGCAGTACTTC. It yields the protein CSAGRASSSYEQYF.

This clonotype was recorded a few times. The DNA of the CDR3 is TGTGCCAGCAGTTTGAACAGCGGAATGGGAGTCGGCGAGCAGTACTTC. Its translation is CASSLNSGMGVGEQYF. The gene calls are TRBV12-3 or TRBV12-4 and TRBJ2-7, with a tentative D call TRBD2 (5 bases). Trimming took off 3 bases at V and 6 bases at J, with 21 bases between the two ends. CDR3 length: 16 amino acids.

The chain couples TRBV2 to TRBJ1-1; TRBD1 agrees at 9 bases. Germline CDR1 reads SNHLY; CDR2 reads FYNNEI. V lost 1 base and J lost 3; bases outside the gene matches: 9. CDR3 length: 17 residues. CDR3 protein: CASSEVLGQGLYTEAFF. CDR3 DNA: TGTGCCAGCAGTGAAGTCCTGGGACAGGGATTGTACACTGAAGCTTTCTTT.

About this clonotype: Likely a read error: the CDR3 ends without its conserved phenylalanine or tryptophan. The chain links TRBV20-1 to TRBJ2-3; D ambiguous. The CDR3 runs 12 residues. Trimming took off 3 bases at V and 3 bases at J, with 7 bases between the two ends. Germline CDR1 is DFQATT and CDR2 is SNEGSKA (reference sequence). CDR3 loop: CSASRRTDTQYL. Here the CDR3 DNA reads TGCAGTGCTAGTCGGCGAACAGATACGCAGTATTTG.

This clonotype appeared many times. The rearrangement links TRBV3-1 to TRBJ2-2, with 16 bases matching TRBD2. Trimming took 3 bases from V and 7 from J; bases not matched to a gene: 8. Germline CDR1 LGHDT, CDR2 YNNKEL (reference sequence). This CDR3 spans 18 amino acids. This CDR3 reads CASSQGLAGGPWFGELFF. CDR3 nucleotide sequence: TGTGCCAGCAGCCAGGGACTAGCGGGAGGGCCGTGGTTCGGGGAGCTGTTTTTT.

This clonotype was seen only a few times. V and J are TRBV20-1 and TRBJ1-6; 8 bases are shared with TRBD1. Germline trimming cut 8 bases from V and 8 bases from J; bases unmatched to any gene: 5. This CDR3 contains 12 residues. Germline lookup yields CDR1 DFQATT and CDR2 SNEGSKA (reference sequence). The CDR3: CSPGQGYSPLHF. CDR3 DNA sequence: TGCAGTCCAGGACAGGGTTATTCACCCCTCCACTTT.

This chain connects TRBV10-3 to TRBJ1-5, with 9 bases that match TRBD1. The CDR3 extends over 14 amino acids. Germline V CDR1 and CDR2: ENHRY, SYGVKD. V lost 0 bases to trimming and J lost 8 bases; unmatched junction nucleotides: 2. CDR3 sequence reads: CAISESTGGEPQHF. CDR3 sequence (DNA): TGTGCCATCAGTGAGTCTACAGGGGGCGAGCCCCAGCATTTT.

The V gene is TRBV27, the J gene TRBJ1-2; 7 positions agree with TRBD1. The germline gives CDR1 MNHEY, CDR2 SMNVEV (reference sequence). CDR3 length: 15 amino acids. The ends lost 6 bases at V and 4 bases at J; junction bases unmatched: 11. The CDR3 spells CASSPGTVPLYGYTF. The CDR3 DNA reads as TGTGCCAGCAGCCCCGGGACAGTCCCCCTCTATGGCTACACCTTC.

This clonotype came up many times. This chain links TRBV29-1 with TRBJ1-2, with unresolved D. V was pared by 4 bases and J by 7 bases, with 10 bases between. The CDR3 contains 11 residues. Germline V gene lookup returns CDR1 SQVTM and CDR2 ANQGSEA. As DNA, the CDR3 is TGCAGCGTTGTGGGTGACCCTGGCTACACCTTC. Amino acid sequence: CSVVGDPGYTF.

This clonotype has a handful of counts. The chain has TRBV20-1 and TRBJ2-4; D is uncertain. Germline assignment: CDR1 DFQATT and CDR2 SNEGSKA (reference sequence). Trimming removed 6 bases from V and 2 bases from J, with 8 bases in between. This CDR3 has 12 amino acids. This chain's CDR3 is CSASATKNIQYF. The CDR3 DNA reads TGCAGTGCCTCCGCGACCAAAAACATTCAGTACTTC.

This clonotype was seen at least ten times. The chain carries TRBV20-1 and TRBJ1-1; tentative D call: TRBD1 (5 bases). Germline lookup yields CDR1 DFQATT and CDR2 SNEGSKA (reference sequence). The CDR3 totals 14 residues. The V gene lost 1 base and the J gene lost 2 bases, with 11 bases spanning the gap. The CDR3 region is CSARGGIRNTEAFF. The CDR3 region has the DNA TGCAGTGCTAGAGGGGGCATTAGAAACACTGAAGCTTTCTTT.

This rearrangement joins TRBV24-1 to TRBJ2-1, with TRBD1 matching over 9 bases. CDR1 and CDR2 (germline): KGHDR, SFDVKD. The CDR3 spans 16 residues. V lost 1 base, J lost 6 bases, and 6 bases stayed unmatched. The CDR3 sequence: CATSDFGQGSSNEQFF. The CDR3 bases are TGTGCCACCAGTGATTTCGGACAGGGGAGTAGCAATGAGCAGTTCTTC.

DNA of the CDR3: TGCAGCGTTGACCCCCGAACAACGCACAATGAGCAGTTCTTC. Its translation: CSVDPRTTHNEQFF. This chain connects TRBV29-1 to TRBJ2-1, with D uncertain. CDR1 and CDR2 (germline): SQVTM, ANQGSEA. Between the trimmed V and J ends, which lost 3 bases and 5 bases, there was a span of 14 bases. This CDR3 comprises 14 residues.

This clonotype has more than one count but fewer than ten. The V call is TRBV5-1, the J call TRBJ2-7; tentative D call: TRBD1 (5 bases). The CDR3 loop spans 14 amino acids. Between the trimmed V and J ends, which lost 0 bases and 2 bases, there was a span of 9 bases. The V gene's germline CDR1 is SGHRS and CDR2 YFSETQ. In nucleotides, the CDR3 is TGCGCCAGCAGCTTGGTGGACACTACCTACGAGCAGTACTTC. Amino acid sequence: CASSLVDTTYEQYF.

This clonotype has only a few counts. The chain has TRBV11-2 and TRBJ2-7; D remains ambiguous. V lost 1 base and J lost 2, with 9 bases in between. The V gene's germline CDR1 is SGHAT and CDR2 FQNNGV. The CDR3 consists of 14 residues. In DNA form, the CDR3 reads TGTGCCAGCAGCTTAGTTGCAGGCCCCTACGAGCAGTACTTC. It codes for CASSLVAGPYEQYF.

This clonotype came up many times. The chain recombines TRBV29-1 with TRBJ1-2, with TRBD1 as a possible D gene (5 bases). V lost 4 bases and J 8 bases, leaving 17 bases between the germline ends. This CDR3 has 13 amino acids. Germline CDR1 and CDR2: SQVTM and ANQGSEA. Written as DNA, the CDR3 is TGCAGCGTTGTAAGTCCCCAGGGATGCGGCTACACCTTC. This encodes CSVVSPQGCGYTF.

The chain has TRBV29-1 and TRBJ2-7, with 10 positions matching TRBD2. The CDR3 consists of 14 residues. The V gene's germline CDR1 is SQVTM and CDR2 ANQGSEA. V lost 1 base, J lost 2 bases, and 2 bases stayed unmatched. The CDR3 is CSVEGTSGAYEQYF. The CDR3 DNA reads TGCAGCGTTGAAGGGACTAGCGGCGCCTACGAGCAGTACTTC.

The table lists this clonotype with many counts. V is TRBV15 and J is TRBJ2-3, with TRBD2 identical over 8 bases. CDR1 and CDR2 from the germline V gene are LNHNV and YYDKDF (reference sequence). This CDR3 has 14 residues. The junction had 1 base not matched to a gene; V was cut back by 1 base and J by 4 bases. The DNA of the CDR3 is TGTGCCACCAGCAGAGGGACTAGCTCAGATACGCAGTATTTT. This translates into CATSRGTSSDTQYF.

The V and J genes are TRBV27 and TRBJ2-7; TRBD2 agrees at 11 bases. From germline, CDR1 is MNHEY and CDR2 SMNVEV (reference sequence). V shed 8 bases and J 6 bases; nucleotides not matched to a gene: 9. The CDR3 is 14 amino acids. CDR3 loop: CASSTSGSSSEQYF. In DNA, the CDR3 is TGTGCCAGCTCCACTAGCGGGAGTTCTAGCGAGCAGTACTTC.

This clonotype has just a few counts. The V call is TRBV4-1, the J call TRBJ2-7; D perhaps matches TRBD1 (6 bases). V was pared by 3 bases and J by 4 bases, with 16 bases between. The CDR3 consists of 15 residues. Germline V gene sequence: CDR1 MGHRA, CDR2 YSYEKL. The CDR3 region is CASSHDTSGQYEQYF. CDR3 DNA: TGCGCCAGCAGCCACGACACCTCCGGACAGTACGAGCAGTACTTC.

V and J are TRBV6-1 and TRBJ2-1; TRBD2 agrees at 14 bases. This CDR3 spans 17 amino acids. Germline CDR1 MNHNS, CDR2 SASEGT. V shed 6 bases, J shed 1 base, and the junction held 5 bases outside the gene matches. The CDR3 is CASSGTSGGISYNEQFF. DNA for the CDR3: TGTGCCAGCAGCGGGACTAGCGGGGGAATTTCCTACAATGAGCAGTTCTTC.

The table lists this clonotype with many counts. The chain combines TRBV29-1 with TRBJ2-7, with 10 positions matching TRBD1. Trimming removed 0 bases from V and 6 bases from J; junction bases left unmatched: 5. The CDR3 is made up of 14 amino acids. The germline V gene encodes CDR1 SQVTM and CDR2 ANQGSEA. For the CDR3, the DNA is TGCAGCGTTGAAGACCGGACAGGGGGTGGCGAGCAGTACTTC. Its translation: CSVEDRTGGGEQYF.

This chain links TRBV5-1 with TRBJ1-1, with a tentative D call TRBD1 (5 bases). This CDR3 is 14 amino acids long. The germline V and J ends were trimmed by 6 bases and 1 base, with 13 bases remaining between them. Germline loops: CDR1 SGHRS, CDR2 YFSETQ. The CDR3 sequence is CASTPGPTNTEAFF. The CDR3 DNA follows: TGCGCCAGCACCCCAGGGCCAACGAACACTGAAGCTTTCTTT. Full variable domain (remainder filled in from reference TRBV5-1 and TRBJ1-1): KAGVTQTPRYLIKTRGQQVTLSCSPISGHRSVSWYQQTPGQGLQFLFEYFSETQRNKGNFPGRFSGRQFSNSRSEMNVSTLELGDSALYLCASTPGPTNTEAFFGQGTRLTVV.

The chain is built from TRBV21-1 and TRBJ2-6; the D call in the table, TRBD1, was not verified against the DNA. TRBV21-1 is a known pseudogene. This CDR3 is built from 17 residues. CDR3 DNA: TGTGCCAGCAGCTCTGACAGGGTAAGCTCTGGGGCCAACGTCCTGACTTTC. Translated, it gives CASSSDRVSSGANVLTF.

The chain is built from TRBV29-1 and TRBJ1-3, with TRBD1 matching 10 bases. Trimming cost V 0 bases and J 7 bases; bases outside gene matches: 15. CDR3 length equals 18 residues. Germline V CDR1 and CDR2: SQVTM, ANQGSEA. The DNA for the CDR3 is TGCAGCGTTGAAGATCGTCGAGACAGGGGGCTTGGTATTAACACCATATATTTT. Amino acid sequence: CSVEDRRDRGLGINTIYF.